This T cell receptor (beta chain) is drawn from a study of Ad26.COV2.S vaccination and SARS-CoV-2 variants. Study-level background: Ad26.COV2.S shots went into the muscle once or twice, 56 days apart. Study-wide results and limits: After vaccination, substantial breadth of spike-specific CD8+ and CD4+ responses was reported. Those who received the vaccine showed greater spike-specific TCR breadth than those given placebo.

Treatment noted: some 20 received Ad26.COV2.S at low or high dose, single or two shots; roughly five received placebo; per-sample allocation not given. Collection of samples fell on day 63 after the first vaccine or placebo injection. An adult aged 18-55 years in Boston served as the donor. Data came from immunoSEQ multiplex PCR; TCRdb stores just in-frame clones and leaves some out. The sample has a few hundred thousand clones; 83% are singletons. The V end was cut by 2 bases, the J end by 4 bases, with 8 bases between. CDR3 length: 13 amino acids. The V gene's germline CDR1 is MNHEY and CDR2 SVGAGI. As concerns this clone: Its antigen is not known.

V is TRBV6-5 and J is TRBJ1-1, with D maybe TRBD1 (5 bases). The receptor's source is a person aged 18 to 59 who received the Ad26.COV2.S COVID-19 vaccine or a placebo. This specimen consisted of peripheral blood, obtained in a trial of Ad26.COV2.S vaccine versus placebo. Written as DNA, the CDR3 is TGTGCCAGCAGTTACCTACAGGCCACTGAAGCTTTCTTT. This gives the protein CASSYLQATEAFF.